Below are 6 T cell receptor beta chains sequenced from a single sample in a study of blood T cell repertoires in COVID-19. Profiled with immunoSEQ multiplex PCR; TCRdb holds only in-frame clones, not every one. The sample yields about 430,000 clones, about 88% seen once. Sequenced: PBMCs or T cells enriched from blood (not recorded which). These receptors all come from a woman between 18 and 30 years old who had been exposed to COVID-19.

The V and J genes are TRBV2 and TRBJ1-4; no firm D call. The V gene lost 4 bases and the J gene lost 5 bases, with 5 bases spanning the gap. The CDR3 is 12 amino acids. CDR1 SNHLY and CDR2 FYNNEI come from the germline V gene. CDR3 nucleotide sequence: TGTGCCAGCAGTGGGGCCAATGAAAAACTGTTTTTT. This gives the protein CASSGANEKLFF.

This chain links TRBV10-2 with TRBJ2-1, with 11 bases matching TRBD2. Germline CDR1 reads WSHSY; CDR2 reads SAAADI. V shed 8 bases, J shed 8 bases, and the junction held 11 bases outside the gene matches. The CDR3 has 15 amino acids. The chain's CDR3 is CASRGVLAGGDEQFF. The CDR3 nucleotides read TGCGCCAGCCGGGGTGTGCTAGCGGGAGGCGATGAGCAGTTCTTC.

The chain is built from TRBV5-3 and TRBJ2-6; D uncertain. TRBV5-3 is an open reading frame, and its role is uncertain. Trimming cost V 4 bases and J 2 bases, with 10 bases left between them. The CDR3 extends over 15 amino acids. The CDR3 region is CARSDGPPGANVLTF. CDR3 sequence (DNA): TGTGCCAGAAGCGATGGCCCGCCTGGGGCCAACGTCCTGACTTTC.

The chain carries TRBV4-3 and TRBJ1-6; 10 bases are shared with TRBD1. Looked up from germline, CDR1 is LGHNA and CDR2 is YSLEER. J gave up 9 bases and V 3 bases, and 8 bases lay outside the gene matches. This CDR3 has 16 amino acids. The CDR3 DNA is TGCGCCAGCAGCCAGAAGGGACAGGGGCTTAGTTCACCCCTCCACTTT. Translating it yields CASSQKGQGLSSPLHF.

The CDR3 DNA is TGCGCCAGCAGGGAAGGGGGCAACACCGGGGAGCTGTTTTTT. Translating gives CASREGGNTGELFF. This chain joins TRBV10-2 and TRBJ2-2; 7 positions agree with TRBD1. This CDR3 is built from 14 residues. The V gene end was trimmed by 6 bases and the J gene end by 2 bases; junction bases not matched to a gene: 3. Germline loops: CDR1 WSHSY, CDR2 SAAADI.

The rearrangement links TRBV19 to TRBJ1-2; 9 bases match TRBD1. The CDR3 spans 14 residues. The V gene end was trimmed by 7 bases and the J gene end by 2 bases; junction bases not matched to a gene: 5. Per germline, CDR1 LNHDA and CDR2 SQIVND (reference sequence). CDR3 region: CASKTTGGNYGYTF. The CDR3 nucleotides are TGTGCCAGTAAGACAACAGGGGGCAACTATGGCTACACCTTC.